These 2 T cell receptor beta chains originate from one sample sequenced in a study of shared clonotypes between healthy human individuals. Only in-frame clones appear in the TCRdb table, and some are missing; sequencing was by immunoSEQ multiplex PCR. The data hold 1.4 million to 1.5 million clones, with over 95% observed a single time. Sequenced input: naive CD4+ T cells sorted from blood. The subset here: CD45RA+ positively selected. The origin of the receptors is a man younger than 45 in good health.

The J gene is TRBJ2-2, the V gene TRBV27; D not resolved. The CDR3 consists of 15 residues. Trimming stripped 4 bases from V and 0 bases from J, with 9 bases between. Per the germline V gene, CDR1 is MNHEY and CDR2 is SMNVEV (reference sequence). The CDR3 sequence is CASSSYLANTGELFF. CDR3 bases: TGTGCCAGCAGTTCCTATCTCGCGAACACCGGGGAGCTGTTTTTT.

This clone has only one observation. V usage is TRBV28 and J usage is TRBJ1-2; TRBD1 matches at 8 bases. The CDR3 covers 14 residues. J was trimmed by 7 bases and V by 3 bases; bases with no gene match: 7. Germline-derived CDR1 and CDR2 are MDHEN and SYDVKM. CDR3: CASSLAGQGFGYTF. CDR3 sequence (DNA): TGTGCCAGCAGTTTGGCCGGACAGGGATTTGGCTACACCTTC.